A selection of T cell receptor beta chains follows, all from one sample in a study of blood T cell repertoires in COVID-19. Clones were sequenced by immunoSEQ multiplex PCR, and TCRdb holds only the in-frame ones, with some missing. Of fewer than 110,000 clones in the sample, more than 75% were seen once. Specimen: peripheral blood. These receptors were obtained from a human donor in a cohort sampled during active COVID-19. CDR3s include the opening cysteine and the closing phenylalanine or tryptophan. A D gene is named only where the DNA matches it firmly. Only some rows state a clone size, as once, few, many or a class for expanded clones.

size,D,J,V,CDR3,DNA
NA,TRBD2,TRBJ2-3,TRBV10-3,CAISEPERGGSSTDTQYF,TGTGCCATCAGTGAGCCGGAGCGGGGGGGCTCTAGCACAGATACGCAGTATTTT
few,NA,TRBJ1-6,TRBV28,CASSLLGHSSYNSPLHF,TGTGCCAGCAGTTTATTGGGGCACAGCTCCTATAATTCACCCCTCCACTTT
once,NA,TRBJ2-7,TRBV5-8,CASSPGHSYEQYF,TGTGCCAGCAGCCCTGGCCATTCCTACGAGCAGTACTTC
NA,NA,TRBJ2-7,TRBV28,CASKNGDYEQYF,TGTGCCAGCAAGAACGGTGACTACGAGCAGTACTTC
NA,NA,TRBJ2-2,TRBV12-1,CASSFISKNKDRATAGELFF,TGTGCCAGCAGCTTTATATCCAAAAACAAGGACAGGGCTACGGCCGGGGAGCTGTTTTTT
NA,NA,TRBJ2-6,TRBV11-2,CASSLDGTGANVLTF,TGTGCCAGCAGCTTAGACGGGACTGGGGCCAACGTCCTGACTTTC
NA,NA,TRBJ2-2,TRBV10-3,CAINSPGGAGELFF,TGTGCCATCAACTCTCCGGGGGGCGCCGGGGAGCTGTTTTTT
once,TRBD1,TRBJ2-7,TRBV7-3,CASSLGQGSIEQYF,TGTGCCAGCAGCTTAGGACAGGGCTCGATCGAGCAGTACTTC
NA,NA,TRBJ2-7,TRBV7-9,CASSLDRSSPWEQYF,TGTGCCAGCAGCTTAGATCGGTCTAGCCCCTGGGAGCAGTACTTC
NA,NA,TRBJ1-4,TRBV15,CATSPQTATNEKLFF,TGTGCCACCAGCCCGCAGACAGCAACTAATGAAAAACTGTTTTTT
NA,NA,TRBJ2-2,TRBV5-1,CASSFRQDTGELFF,TGCGCCAGCAGCTTCCGACAGGACACCGGGGAGCTGTTTTTT
NA,NA,TRBJ2-6,TRBV5-5,CASSLVWASGANVLTF,TGTGCCAGCAGCTTGGTGTGGGCATCTGGGGCCAACGTCCTGACTTTC
NA,TRBD2,TRBJ2-1,TRBV2,CASVWRESYNEQFF,TGTGCCAGCGTGTGGCGGGAGTCCTACAATGAGCAGTTCTTC
few,TRBD1,TRBJ1-5,TRBV5-4,CASSLGGGFRQPQHF,TGTGCCAGCAGCTTAGGAGGGGGCTTTCGCCAGCCCCAGCATTTT
NA,NA,TRBJ2-2,TRBV27,CASSLRSGELFF,TGTGCCAGCAGTTTGAGGAGCGGGGAGCTGTTTTTT
NA,NA,TRBJ2-3,TRBV4-2,CASSQEWGPSTDTQYF,TGTGCCAGCAGCCAAGAATGGGGCCCCAGCACAGATACGCAGTATTTT
NA,NA,TRBJ2-1,TRBV13,CASSLGQQGIGQFF,TGTGCCAGCAGCTTAGGGCAACAGGGTATCGGGCAGTTCTTC
NA,NA,TRBJ2-1,TRBV9,CASSATYNEQFF,TGTGCCAGCAGCGCGACATACAATGAGCAGTTCTTC
NA,NA,TRBJ1-1,TRBV5-4,CASSGQRNTEAFF,TGTGCCAGCAGCGGACAGAGGAACACTGAAGCTTTCTTT
NA,TRBD1,TRBJ1-4,TRBV2,CASAGTGNEKLFF,TGTGCCAGTGCCGGGACAGGGAATGAAAAACTGTTTTTT
NA,TRBD2,TRBJ2-7,TRBV19,CASSILAGDHEQYF,TGTGCCAGTAGTATACTAGCGGGAGACCACGAGCAGTACTTC
NA,TRBD2,TRBJ2-5,TRBV28,CASRPWSAGVETQYF,TGTGCCAGCAGGCCATGGAGTGCGGGGGTGGAGACCCAGTACTTC
NA,NA,TRBJ2-3,TRBV12-3/TRBV12-4,CASSMTGTDTQYF,TGTGCCAGCAGTATGACTGGAACAGATACGCAGTATTTT
NA,TRBD2,TRBJ2-1,TRBV4-1,CASSQDLGLAGPEQFF,TGCGCCAGCAGCCAAGATCTAGGACTAGCGGGGCCCGAGCAGTTCTTC
once,TRBD1,TRBJ1-2,TRBV5-1,CASSLESGGPGGYTF,TGCGCCAGCAGCTTGGAGTCAGGGGGTCCGGGTGGCTACACCTTC
NA,NA,TRBJ1-1,TRBV9,CASSLPQGSPSDTEAFF,TGTGCCAGCTCCCTTCCCCAGGGCAGCCCTTCCGACACTGAAGCTTTCTTT
NA,NA,TRBJ2-1,TRBV11-1,CASSPGQTSYNEQFF,TGTGCCAGCAGCCCCGGACAGACGTCATACAATGAGCAGTTCTTC
NA,NA,TRBJ2-7,TRBV14,CASSQESPGVGAQYF,TGTGCCAGCAGCCAAGAGTCCCCAGGGGTCGGAGCGCAGTACTTC
NA,TRBD1,TRBJ1-4,TRBV5-4,CASSFGPDRGYEKLFF,TGTGCCAGCAGCTTCGGACCTGACAGGGGTTATGAAAAACTGTTTTTT
NA,NA,TRBJ2-7,TRBV6-4,CASRTGNEQYF,TGTGCCAGCAGGACAGGTAACGAGCAGTACTTC
NA,NA,TRBJ2-2,TRBV7-9,CASSFKAGNTGELFF,TGTGCCAGCAGCTTCAAGGCAGGGAACACCGGGGAGCTGTTTTTT
NA,NA,TRBJ1-5,TRBV6-5,CASSRGFQPQHF,TGTGCCAGCAGCCGGGGGTTTCAGCCCCAGCATTTT
NA,NA,TRBJ1-1,TRBV10-3,CAISEPGGEYEAFF,TGTGCCATCAGTGAGCCTGGAGGGGAATATGAAGCTTTCTTT
NA,NA,TRBJ2-7,TRBV12-3/TRBV12-4,CASSSGTYEQYF,TGTGCCAGCAGTTCAGGAACCTACGAGCAGTACTTC
NA,TRBD2,TRBJ2-7,TRBV28,CASSLLTSGSYEQYF,TGTGCCAGCAGTTTATTGACTAGCGGGAGCTACGAGCAGTACTTC
NA,NA,TRBJ1-3,TRBV18,CASFPDLGAEGNTIYF,TGTGCCAGCTTCCCGGACCTGGGGGCAGAAGGAAACACCATATATTTT
NA,TRBD2,TRBJ2-7,TRBV11-2,CASSPLGTSGSEQYF,TGTGCCAGCAGCCCATTAGGAACTAGCGGAAGCGAGCAGTACTTC
NA,NA,TRBJ2-6,TRBV19,CASSADSPGANVLTF,TGTGCCAGTAGTGCCGACAGCCCTGGGGCCAACGTCCTGACTTTC
NA,NA,TRBJ2-1,TRBV24-1,CATSDTQGGSYNEQFF,TGTGCCACCAGTGACACACAGGGGGGGTCCTACAATGAGCAGTTCTTC
once,TRBD1,TRBJ1-2,TRBV5-1,CASSLTGDPNYGYTF,TGCGCCAGCAGCCTCACAGGGGATCCAAACTATGGCTACACCTTC
NA,NA,TRBJ2-3,TRBV2,CASTLSATQYF,TGTGCCAGCACCCTAAGTGCTACGCAGTATTTT
NA,NA,TRBJ2-1,TRBV11-3,CASSLNPGDEQFF,TGTGCCAGCAGCTTGAACCCAGGGGATGAGCAGTTCTTC
NA,NA,TRBJ1-2,TRBV5-4,CASSLAGGGSGYTF,TGTGCCAGCAGCTTGGCGGGAGGGGGTTCTGGCTACACCTTC
NA,TRBD2,TRBJ2-3,TRBV7-9,CASSPWTSGGEDTQYF,TGTGCCAGCAGCCCCTGGACTAGCGGGGGAGAGGATACGCAGTATTTT
NA,NA,TRBJ1-2,TRBV6-5,CASSYSALGGAKGYTF,TGTGCCAGCAGTTACTCGGCCCTGGGAGGGGCGAAAGGCTACACCTTC
NA,TRBD2,TRBJ2-5,TRBV6-5,CASRSAGGGETQYF,TGTGCCAGCAGGTCAGCGGGGGGCGGAGAGACCCAGTACTTC
NA,NA,TRBJ2-1,TRBV9,CASSVAPQSSGNEQFF,TGTGCCAGCAGCGTAGCCCCACAAAGTAGCGGCAATGAGCAGTTCTTC
NA,TRBD1,TRBJ2-7,TRBV9,CASSPRDRTYEQYF,TGTGCCAGCAGCCCCCGGGACAGAACCTACGAGCAGTACTTC